This T cell receptor beta chain appears in the sequencing data of a study of T cells in Graves' hyperthyroidism and ophthalmopathy. Study-wide results and caveats: Also found in blood were most expanded thyroid clonotypes above 0.001.

This clonotype appeared many times. The target antigen is unknown. Source material for PBMCs was about 10 ml fresh peripheral blood. It was RNA transcripts that yielded the amplified TCR beta CDR3 regions. The HTBI primer set drove a first-round RT-PCR of the TCR CDR3. TCRdb re-derived calls from the multiplex PCR reads in MiXCR, one entry per CDR3 protein. The repertoire holds approximately 740,000 distinct CDR3 sequences, with approximately 15% as singletons. CDR3 length: 16 amino acids. Germline assignment: CDR1 SGHTA and CDR2 FQGNSA. V was pared by 4 bases and J by 2 bases, with 7 bases of the junction left unmatched.

The chain employs TRBV7-2 and TRBJ2-3; 9 bases are a match to TRBD2. The sequence was obtained from a woman aged 18-35 years with Graves' hyperthyroidism. Material for sequencing was blood. The CDR3 bases are TGTGCCAGCAGCTCCAGGGCGGGAGGGCCCACAGATACGCAGTATTTT. As protein: CASSSRAGGPTDTQYF.